The clone carrying this TCR beta chain has only one observation. Some clones are missing from TCRdb's copy, which holds only in-frame ones; the method was immunoSEQ multiplex PCR. Here the sample spans tens of thousands of clones, approximately 87% being singletons. The sample is drawn from a study of control samples from healthy donors and cancer patients. The source material was PBMCs. The origin of this receptor is a woman in her sixties or seventies with lung cancer.

The CDR3 sequence: CASSPDIPEAFF. CDR3 nucleotide sequence: TGTGCCAGCAGCCCGGATATCCCTGAAGCTTTCTTT. The rearrangement joins TRBV7-9 to TRBJ1-1; unclear D gene. The V end lost 5 bases, the J end lost 6 bases, and 10 bases lay between the germline ends. The germline V gene has CDR1 SEHNR and CDR2 FQNEAQ (reference sequence). The CDR3 totals 12 residues.